A single sample is the source of the 8 T cell receptor beta chains below, sequenced in a study of T cell changes during pregnancy in multiple sclerosis. Profiled with immunoSEQ multiplex PCR; TCRdb holds only in-frame clones, not every one. This table has 80,000 or so clones, approximately 93% appearing once. The sequencing used peripheral blood, collected in the second trimester of pregnancy. These receptors came from a female donor in good health, enrolled as a control in a pregnancy study.

The chain carries TRBV7-2 and TRBJ2-7, with TRBD2 matching 9 bases. The ends lost 3 bases at V and 4 bases at J; junction bases unmatched: 10. The CDR3 consists of 16 residues. Germline loops: CDR1 SGHTA, CDR2 FQGNSA. CDR3 loop: CASSLMAGGPGYEQYF. Here the CDR3 DNA reads TGTGCCAGCAGCTTGATGGCGGGAGGGCCGGGTTACGAGCAGTACTTC.

The chain joins TRBV5-4 to TRBJ2-3; the match to TRBD2 covers 7 bases. The trim removed 0 bases at V and 2 bases at J, leaving 6 bases unmatched. This CDR3 has 16 amino acids. CDR1 is SGHNT and CDR2 is YYREEE in the germline V gene (reference sequence). CDR3 loop: CASSLGGDYSTDTQYF. As DNA, the CDR3 is TGTGCCAGCAGCTTGGGAGGGGACTACTCCACAGATACGCAGTATTTT.

The gene calls are TRBV20-1 and TRBJ2-5, with TRBD2 as a possible D gene (6 bases). From germline, CDR1 is DFQATT and CDR2 SNEGSKA (reference sequence). CDR3 length equals 11 residues. The V end was cut by 3 bases, the J end by 4 bases, with 6 bases between. CDR3 nucleotides: TGCAGTGCTAGCGGGAGAGAGACCCAGTACTTC. The encoded protein is CSASGRETQYF.

The chain combines TRBV6-1 with TRBJ2-1, with D possibly TRBD2 on 5 matching bases. Germline V gene data show CDR1 as MNHNS and CDR2 as SASEGT. The CDR3 spans 15 residues. Deletions cut 4 bases from V and 0 bases from J, with 10 bases between. The CDR3 loop is CASSGQRFSYNEQFF. DNA for the CDR3: TGTGCCAGCAGTGGCCAGCGGTTCTCCTACAATGAGCAGTTCTTC.

The J gene is TRBJ1-5, the V gene TRBV28; 7 nucleotides align to TRBD1. CDR3 length: 14 amino acids. J gave up 9 bases and V 5 bases, and 10 bases lay outside the gene matches. Germline V CDR1 and CDR2: MDHEN, SYDVKM. CDR3 sequence reads: CASSQSPGDRPQHF. The CDR3 DNA sequence: TGTGCCAGCAGTCAATCCCCGGGGGACAGGCCCCAGCATTTT. Full variable domain (remainder filled in from reference TRBV28 and TRBJ1-5): DVKVTQSSRYLVKRTGEKVFLECVQDMDHENMFWYRQDPGLGLRLIYFSYDVKMKEKGDIPEGYSVSREKKERFSLILESASTNQTSMYLCASSQSPGDRPQHFGDGTRLSIL.

The chain couples TRBV4-1 to TRBJ1-4; no clear D gene. The CDR3 consists of 16 residues. Looked up from germline, CDR1 is MGHRA and CDR2 is YSYEKL. The ends were cut back, 0 bases at V and 0 bases at J, with 8 bases in the middle. CDR3 nucleotides: TGCGCCAGCAGCCAAGATTCCCTAGCAACTAATGAAAAACTGTTTTTT. Translating it yields CASSQDSLATNEKLFF.

The J gene is TRBJ2-2, the V gene TRBV6-5; D is ambiguous. This CDR3 is built from 12 residues. The germline V gene encodes CDR1 MNHEY and CDR2 SVGAGI. V dropped 8 bases and J dropped 7 bases, with 11 bases sitting between them. The CDR3 DNA is TGTGCCAGCGGGTGGAGAGGCGGGGAGCTGTTTTTT. The encoded protein is CASGWRGGELFF.

This chain uses TRBV7-9 with TRBJ1-2, with a weak D call TRBD1 (5 bases). The CDR3 runs to 14 residues. V gave up 0 bases and J gave up 7 bases, with 12 bases separating them. The germline V gene has CDR1 SEHNR and CDR2 FQNEAQ (reference sequence). The CDR3 loop is CASSLATAGSGYTF. The CDR3 DNA reads as TGTGCCAGCAGCTTAGCGACAGCGGGCAGTGGCTACACCTTC.